This T cell receptor (beta chain) appears in the sequencing data of a study of T cells in Graves' hyperthyroidism and ophthalmopathy (dated by TCRdb to the late 2010s). Turning to the overall study: Peripheral blood was collected at initial diagnosis, before any treatment. The 75 to 100 discovery patients were randomly split 7:3 into training and test sets. After blood sampling, hyperthyroidism patients were treated with methimazole at a starting dose of 30 mg daily, and ophthalmopathy patients were treated with high-dose intravenous methylprednisolone. Prospective prediction of ophthalmopathy was tested in an independent validation cohort of about 19 hyperthyroidism patients and around 16 patients who later progressed to ophthalmopathy. Thyroid tissue and blood T-cell repertoires from six Graves' hyperthyroidism patients were also compared in the study. A discovery cohort of roughly 96 patients, about 40 with Graves' ophthalmopathy and under 60 with stable Graves' hyperthyroidism, was used to find distinguishing TCR V-J signatures. The paper describes TCR Vbeta CDR3 sequencing of around 130 peripheral blood samples, made up of roughly 40 ophthalmopathy patients, more than 70 hyperthyroidism patients and some 17 progressor patients. The study at large found these results: Blood samples also contained most of the expanded thyroid clonotypes (frequency above 0.001), which suggests that blood repertoires may reflect thyroid immune responses. A model built on a 13 V-J signature distinguished ophthalmopathy from stable hyperthyroidism, reaching around 87% sensitivity and around 81% specificity in cross-validation and 80%/75% in testing. In validation, progression to ophthalmopathy was predicted by the model with more than 65% sensitivity and roughly 76% specificity, a median of around 5.9 months before onset. No statistical method was used to fix the sample size in advance, and group allocation was not hidden from the investigators.

Moderately to severely active disease, a Clinical Activity Score of at least 3, a NOSPECS grade of at least 4, and a duration under 3 months were present in ophthalmopathy patients. Patients with uncontrolled infections, other autoimmune diseases, pregnancy or lactation were excluded. Diagnoses were based on clinical symptoms, serum thyroxine and TRAb, thyroid ultrasound and orbital computed tomography. PBMCs were separated from approximately 9.9 ml of fresh peripheral blood using Ficoll-Paque density gradient centrifugation. Total RNA was extracted with Trizol reagent, and quality was checked on an Agilent 2100 Bioanalyzer. TCR beta CDR3 regions were amplified from RNA transcripts. A first-round RT-PCR of the TCR CDR3 used the HTBI primer set with the Qiagen OneStep RT-PCR kit. Libraries were constructed in a second round of multiplex PCR, after which size selection and purification were performed. Sequencing of the libraries was done on an Illumina HiSeq2000 using paired-end 100 bp reads. Under the source paper's analysis protocol: SOAPnuke was used to process the raw data, removing reads that contained adapters or uncalled bases, had a mean Phred below 15, or lacked an exact match to the constant primer or identifier. High-quality paired reads were merged with COPE v1.2.5, and unique nucleotide sequences were defined as clonotypes. MiTCR v1.1 was used to align clonotypes to the IMGT TRBV, TRBD and TRBJ reference segments. Only V-J combinations with frequency above 0.0001, covering 99% to 99.2% of repertoires, were analysed. The TCS score was defined as F50 (clonal expansion) divided by E x V (chaos), with BLOSUM62-based TCRdist calculated between CDR3 peptides within each V-J. Welch's t-statistics and random forest reduced 450 to 600 V-J features to roughly 13, which were used in a naive Bayes classifier (R e1071). Thyroid-blood repertoire similarity was quantified with the Morisita-Horn index. TCRdb's own reprocessing of the public reads used fastp at Q25 and MiXCR and kept productive beta chains. Rows with one shared CDR3 protein collapse into an entry with the most common genes and DNA. TCRdb's processing, not the study's, gives the V and J calls here. The sample table contains about 610,000 distinct CDR3 sequences; only one count was recorded for around 15% of them. The top ten constitute 3.5% to 4.5% of the sample.

This clonotype was found many times. Its cognate antigen has yet to be identified. No base qualities exist here, and no much larger clone lies one base off it. What was sequenced was blood. The TCR was taken from a woman aged 40-49 years with Graves' ophthalmopathy.

The sequence in DNA is TGTGCCTGGAGTTCGGGAGAGACCCAGTACTTC. Its translation is CAWSSGETQYF. The chain links TRBV30 with TRBJ2-5; the D gene lacks a confident call. V gives up 2 bases and J gives up 4 bases, and the segment between their germline ends measures 5 bases. The CDR3 measures 11 amino acids from cysteine to phenylalanine. Only the CDR3 region is kept as DNA, spanning 33 bases read in frame from base 1. As encoded in the germline V gene (reference sequence), CDR1 is GTSNPN while CDR2 is SVGIG.